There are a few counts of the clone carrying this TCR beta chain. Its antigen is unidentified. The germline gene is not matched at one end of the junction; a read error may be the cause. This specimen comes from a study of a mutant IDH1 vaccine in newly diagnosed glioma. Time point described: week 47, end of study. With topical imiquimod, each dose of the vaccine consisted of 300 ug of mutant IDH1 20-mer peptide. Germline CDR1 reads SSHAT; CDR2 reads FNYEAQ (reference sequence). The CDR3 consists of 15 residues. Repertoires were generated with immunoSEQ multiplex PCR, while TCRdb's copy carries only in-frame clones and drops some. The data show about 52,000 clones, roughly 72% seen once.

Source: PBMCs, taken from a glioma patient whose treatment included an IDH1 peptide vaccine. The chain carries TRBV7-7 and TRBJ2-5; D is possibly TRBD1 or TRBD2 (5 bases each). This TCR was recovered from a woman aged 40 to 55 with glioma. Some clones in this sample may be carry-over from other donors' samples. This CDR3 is CASSLLRGAQETQYF. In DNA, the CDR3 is TGTGCTAGCAGCTTATTGAGGGGAGCCCAAGAGACCCAGTACTTC.